This entry lists 30 T cell receptor beta chains sequenced from one sample in a study of T cells in Graves' hyperthyroidism and ophthalmopathy. Amplification of TCR beta CDR3 regions used RNA as the template. Researchers ran a first-round RT-PCR on the TCR CDR3 using the HTBI primer set. Each CDR3 protein gets one entry after TCRdb re-called the multiplex PCR reads with MiXCR. The data contain 350,000 to 400,000 distinct CDR3 sequences, about 15% of them singletons. Material: blood. The receptor set was obtained from a woman aged 30 to 39 with Graves' hyperthyroidism.

The J gene is TRBJ1-2, the V gene TRBV20-1, with 10 bases fitting TRBD1. Germline V gene sequence: CDR1 DFQATT, CDR2 SNEGSKA (reference sequence). CDR3 length: 12 residues. Trimming at V came to 7 bases and at J to 6 bases, leaving 5 bases not matched to a gene. The CDR3 DNA is TGCAGTGGCGGGACAGGGGTTGATGGCTACACCTTC. Amino acids: CSGGTGVDGYTF.

This clonotype has a count of ten or more. The chain joins TRBV28 to TRBJ2-6; D is unclear. Between the trimmed V and J ends, which lost 4 bases and 4 bases, there was a span of 11 bases. There are 15 residues in the CDR3. Germline assignment: CDR1 MDHEN and CDR2 SYDVKM. The CDR3 reads CASSSTPSGANVLTF. The DNA of the CDR3 is TGTGCCAGCAGTTCGACACCCTCCGGGGCCAACGTCCTGACTTTC.

This clonotype appeared many times. The gene calls are TRBV2 and TRBJ2-7; 11 bases are shared with TRBD2. Germline V gene data show CDR1 as SNHLY and CDR2 as FYNNEI. This CDR3 is built from 16 residues. V was clipped by 5 bases and J by 1 base; unmatched bases: 7. Here the CDR3 DNA reads TGTGCCAGCAGTAAAACTAGCGGGAGATTATCCTACGAGCAGTACTTC. Translated, it gives CASSKTSGRLSYEQYF. Filled out from reference TRBV2 and TRBJ2-7, the complete variable domain reads EPEVTQTPSHQVTQMGQEVILRCVPISNHLYFYWYRQILGQKVEFLVSFYNNEISEKSEIFDDQFSVERPDGSNFTLKIRSTKLEDSAMYFCASSKTSGRLSYEQYFGPGTRLTVT.

This clonotype was seen repeatedly, ten times or more. The CDR3 is CASSEGDLGQETQYF. CDR3 bases: TGTGCCAGCAGTGAGGGGGACCTGGGGCAAGAGACCCAGTACTTC. The V and J genes are TRBV28 and TRBJ2-5; weak D call: TRBD1 (6 bases). The CDR3 covers 15 residues. V was shortened by 5 bases and J by 2 bases, with 15 bases between the two germline ends. From germline, CDR1 is MDHEN and CDR2 SYDVKM.

This clonotype was observed a handful of times. The CDR3: CAWRTGGNTEAFF. The CDR3 coding sequence is TGTGCCTGGAGGACAGGAGGAAACACTGAAGCTTTCTTT. The V call is TRBV30, the J call TRBJ1-1, with D possibly matching TRBD1 (6 bases). The CDR3 is 13 amino acids. Between the trimmed V and J ends, which lost 3 bases and 2 bases, there was a span of 10 bases. Germline-derived CDR1 and CDR2 are GTSNPN and SVGIG (reference sequence).

The V and J genes are TRBV20-1 and TRBJ2-1, with 16 nucleotides matching TRBD2. CDR3 length: 18 amino acids. Looked up from germline, CDR1 is DFQATT and CDR2 is SNEGSKA (reference sequence). Trimming took 5 bases from V and 2 from J; bases not matched to a gene: 9. CDR3 nucleotides: TGCAGTGCTGACTCGGGACTAGCGGGAGGGTTTACCTACAATGAGCAGTTCTTC. Translation gives CSADSGLAGGFTYNEQFF.

The CDR3 is CASSPGTGVTYEQYF. The CDR3 nucleotides read TGTGCCAGCTCACCAGGGACAGGCGTTACCTACGAGCAGTACTTC. The chain is built from TRBV18 and TRBJ2-7; the match to TRBD1 covers 8 bases. CDR1 is KGHSH and CDR2 is LQKENI in the germline V gene. With V trimmed by 2 bases and J by 2 bases, 5 bases remained unmatched. The CDR3 contains 15 residues.

This clonotype has more than one count but fewer than ten. Given a much more abundant clone one base away, this may be a read error. V is TRBV11-2 and J is TRBJ2-7; a possible D gene is TRBD1 (7 bases). This CDR3 has 16 amino acids. Germline V gives CDR1 SGHAT, CDR2 FQNNGV. For the CDR3, the DNA is TGTGCCAGCAGCTTAGGCCTGCGGGACAGCTCCTACGGGCAGTACTTC. Its translation is CASSLGLRDSSYGQYF.

The chain joins TRBV5-4 to TRBJ2-7; 8 nucleotides match TRBD1. With the DNA end fitting TRBJ2-1 better, the J assignment may be wrong. CDR3 size: 14 residues. Germline V gene lookup returns CDR1 SGHNT and CDR2 YYREEE (reference sequence). The CDR3 region is CASSRPGQAYEQFF. In nucleotides, the CDR3 is TGTGCCAGCAGCCGTCCGGGACAGGCCTACGAGCAGTTCTTC.

The rearrangement links TRBV6-1 to TRBJ1-5; unclear D gene. With 6 bases removed from V and 4 bases from J, the gap between germline ends came to 10 bases. Germline CDR1 reads MNHNS; CDR2 reads SASEGT. This CDR3 has 13 residues. As DNA, the CDR3 is TGTGCCAGCAGGGAGATTAATAATCAGCCCCAGCATTTT. It is translated as CASREINNQPQHF.

This clonotype was observed many times. This chain links TRBV7-6 with TRBJ1-5; no reliable D call. Germline CDR1 is SGHVS and CDR2 is FNYEAQ. The V and J ends lost 1 base and 6 bases respectively, with 7 bases between them. This CDR3 contains 13 residues. The DNA for the CDR3 is TGTGCCAGCAGCTTAGGGTCTGGTCAGCCCCAGCATTTT. Translated, it gives CASSLGSGQPQHF.

This clonotype was counted many times. The genes are TRBV18 and TRBJ2-7; D is unclear. Trimming shortened V by 6 bases and J by 0 bases, and 12 bases separated the two germline ends. Germline CDR1 reads KGHSH; CDR2 reads LQKENI. The CDR3 extends over 14 amino acids. The CDR3 DNA sequence: TGTGCCAGCTCGAAGCTCCCCAGCTCCTACGAGCAGTACTTC. It is translated as CASSKLPSSYEQYF.

A few counts support this clonotype. The chain has TRBV5-1 and TRBJ2-3; maybe TRBD2 (5 bases). The CDR3 extends over 12 amino acids. V was shortened by 2 bases and J by 6 bases, with 7 bases between the two germline ends. Per germline, CDR1 SGHRS and CDR2 YFSETQ. As DNA, the CDR3 is TGCGCCAGCAGCTTCCCGGGGGATACGCAGTATTTT. Translating gives CASSFPGDTQYF.

The CDR3 nucleotides read TGTGCCAGCAGCTTAGTGGGGGTCCAAGAGACCCAGTACTTC. Protein: CASSLVGVQETQYF. The chain carries TRBV13 and TRBJ2-5, with D perhaps given as TRBD1 or TRBD2 (5 bases each). The V and J ends lost 1 base and 1 base respectively, with 7 bases between them. Germline values: CDR1 PRHDT, CDR2 FYEKMQ (reference sequence). CDR3 size: 14 residues.

The rearrangement uses TRBV15 and TRBJ1-5, with a tentative D call TRBD1 (5 bases). The CDR3 is 14 amino acids. Germline V gives CDR1 LNHNV, CDR2 YYDKDF (reference sequence). Trimming removed 3 bases at V and 3 bases at J, with 9 bases between. The CDR3, as DNA: TGTGCCACCAGCAGGCGGGGCCACAATCAGCCCCAGCATTTT. It translates to CATSRRGHNQPQHF.

This clonotype has ten or more counts. The chain recombines TRBV5-1 with TRBJ2-7, with 8 bases fitting TRBD1. The V gene end was trimmed by 0 bases and the J gene end by 9 bases; junction bases not matched to a gene: 14. CDR3 length: 16 amino acids. Germline lookup yields CDR1 SGHRS and CDR2 YFSETQ. CDR3 region: CASSLEFGGQGARQYF. CDR3 in DNA: TGCGCCAGCAGCTTGGAGTTCGGTGGGCAGGGGGCCAGGCAGTACTTC.

There are a few counts of this clonotype. The chain combines TRBV24-1 with TRBJ2-3, with TRBD2 matching 10 bases. Germline CDR1 reads KGHDR; CDR2 reads SFDVKD. The trim removed 4 bases at V and 1 base at J, leaving 7 bases unmatched. The CDR3 is 17 residues long. The DNA for the CDR3 is TGTGCCACCAGTGACGGTGCCAGCGGGAGGGGCACAGATACGCAGTATTTT. It specifies CATSDGASGRGTDTQYF.

This clonotype has just a few counts. This chain uses TRBV30 with TRBJ2-7; D call uncertain. V lost 3 bases, J lost 2 bases, and 8 bases lay in between. Per the germline V gene, CDR1 is GTSNPN and CDR2 is SVGIG (reference sequence). CDR3 size: 12 residues. CDR3 in DNA: TGTGCCTGGAGCCCTTATACCTACGAGCAGTACTTC. It translates to CAWSPYTYEQYF.

The chain has TRBV25-1 and TRBJ2-1; no reliable D call. This CDR3 spans 13 amino acids. Germline-derived CDR1 and CDR2 are MGHDK and SYGVNS. V was clipped by 0 bases and J by 5 bases, with 5 bases between them. CDR3 in DNA: TGTGCCAGCAGTGAATATACCGACAATGAGCAGTTCTTC. The encoded protein is CASSEYTDNEQFF. The whole variable domain, remainder taken from reference TRBV25-1 and TRBJ2-1, is EADIYQTPRYLVIGTGKKITLECSQTMGHDKMYWYQQDPGMELHLIHYSYGVNSTEKGDLSSESTVSRIRTEHFPLTLESARPSHTSQYLCASSEYTDNEQFFGPGTRLTVL.

This clonotype appeared a few times. This CDR3 is CASRGQTNSPLHF. The CDR3 DNA is TGTGCCAGCCGGGGACAGACTAATTCACCCCTCCACTTT. The rearrangement uses TRBV7-6 and TRBJ1-6; 7 bases match TRBD1. The V gene end was trimmed by 8 bases and the J gene end by 6 bases; junction bases not matched to a gene: 4. CDR3 length: 13 amino acids. CDR1 is SGHVS, CDR2 FNYEAQ, per germline.

A few counts support this clonotype. This sequence joins TRBV24-1 and TRBJ2-2; tentative D call: TRBD1 (6 bases). The V end lost 2 bases, the J end lost 7 bases, and 22 bases lay between the germline ends. The CDR3 contains 18 residues. Germline CDR1 is KGHDR and CDR2 is SFDVKD. CDR3 nucleotide sequence: TGTGCCACCAGTGATTCACCAAATCGGCAGGGGTACATCGGGGAGCTGTTTTTT. This gives the protein CATSDSPNRQGYIGELFF.

This clonotype was found many times. The CDR3 coding sequence is TGTGCCAGCAGCTTAGTTCCCATGAGGCCTGAGCAGTTCTTC. Translating it yields CASSLVPMRPEQFF. V gene TRBV7-2 combines with J gene TRBJ2-1; D gene unclear. V lost 1 base and J lost 9, with 13 bases in between. Germline V gene data show CDR1 as SGHTA and CDR2 as FQGNSA. The CDR3 sequence is 14 residues long.

This clonotype was seen more than once but under ten times. The chain employs TRBV5-1 and TRBJ2-7; D may match TRBD1 or TRBD2 (5 bases each). Germline-derived CDR1 and CDR2 are SGHRS and YFSETQ. The CDR3 extends over 14 amino acids. V was clipped by 4 bases and J by 0 bases, with 11 bases between them. The CDR3, as DNA: TGCGCCAGCAGCATCGGGACGGCCTCCTACGAGCAGTACTTC. Protein sequence: CASSIGTASYEQYF.

This clonotype was seen repeatedly, ten times or more. The chain couples TRBV20-1 to TRBJ2-3; TRBD2 matches at 7 bases. Germline V gives CDR1 DFQATT, CDR2 SNEGSKA (reference sequence). The V gene end was trimmed by 1 base and the J gene end by 2 bases; junction bases not matched to a gene: 12. This CDR3 region has 17 residues. CDR3 sequence reads: CSARVSSAGRATDTQYF. In nucleotides, the CDR3 is TGCAGTGCTAGAGTATCGTCAGCGGGACGAGCCACAGATACGCAGTATTTT.

This clonotype came up many times. The chain carries TRBV9 and TRBJ2-1; 8 nucleotides agree with TRBD2. This CDR3 has 15 amino acids. Trimming took 0 bases from V and 4 from J; bases not matched to a gene: 3. Germline V gene data show CDR1 as SGDLS and CDR2 as YYNGEE. In nucleotides, the CDR3 is TGTGCCAGCAGCGTAGAGGCTAGCGGGTACAATGAGCAGTTCTTC. Amino acids: CASSVEASGYNEQFF.

This clonotype has a count of ten or more. The V gene is TRBV10-1, the J gene TRBJ2-7, with TRBD1 matching over 9 bases. V was pared by 6 bases and J by 3 bases, with 9 bases of the junction left unmatched. CDR1 and CDR2 (germline): WNHNN, SYGVQD (reference sequence). The CDR3 sequence is 15 residues long. The DNA of the CDR3 is TGCGCCAGCAGCGACCAGGGGACAGGGATCTACGAGCAGTACTTC. This gives the protein CASSDQGTGIYEQYF.

This clonotype was observed at least ten times. V and J are TRBV6-6 and TRBJ2-5; 12 positions agree with TRBD2. Trimming cost V 0 bases and J 3 bases; bases outside gene matches: 2. Per the germline V gene, CDR1 is MNHNY and CDR2 is SVGAGI (reference sequence). The CDR3 loop spans 16 amino acids. The CDR3 spells CASSYSTSGSKETQYF. As DNA, the CDR3 is TGTGCCAGCAGTTACTCGACTAGCGGGAGCAAAGAGACCCAGTACTTC.

This clonotype was observed many times. The DNA for the CDR3 is TGTGCCAGCAGCTTAGCGAGATTTAAGAACACTGAAGCTTTCTTT. Translation gives CASSLARFKNTEAFF. The J gene is TRBJ1-1, the V gene TRBV7-8; D is unresolved. CDR1 and CDR2 (germline): SGHVS, FQNEAQ. The CDR3 is 15 residues long. Trimming stripped 0 bases from V and 1 base from J, with 9 bases between.

This clonotype was seen ten or more times. J is TRBJ2-1 and V is TRBV3-1, with D hard to call. Germline assignment: CDR1 LGHDT and CDR2 YNNKEL (reference sequence). The CDR3 sequence is 12 residues long. The germline V and J ends were trimmed by 7 bases and 2 bases, with 6 bases remaining between them. The CDR3 nucleotides are TGTGCCAGCACGACCCCCTACAATGAGCAGTTCTTC. The encoded protein is CASTTPYNEQFF.

The V gene is TRBV13, the J gene TRBJ2-7, with 10 bases matching TRBD2. Germline V CDR1 and CDR2: PRHDT, FYEKMQ (reference sequence). This CDR3 region has 15 residues. V trimming: 3 bases; J trimming: 0 bases; junction bases outside the gene matches: 2. DNA of the CDR3: TGTGCCAGCAGCTTTAGCGGGAGGCCCTCCTACGAGCAGTACTTC. Residues: CASSFSGRPSYEQYF.